This T cell receptor beta chain stems from a study of shared clonotypes between healthy human individuals. The authors ran the assay at deep level. Each subset's genomic DNA was shared equally among a number of immunoSEQ plates. In the authors' workflow: Filtering differed, since immunoSEQ gave only junction sequences and no quality scores. The assay was immunoSEQ multiplex PCR, and TCRdb's table has in-frame clones only and misses some. V and J calls and clone size are as listed in that table; D and trimming were resolved from the DNA. The sample comprises about 490,000 clones, 75% to 85% of which are singletons, and 13% rests with the top ten. About this clone: Its antigen is not identified.

Findings and limits, study-wide: Tissues were not sampled, only blood, and their repertoires likely differ.

V lost 0 bases, J lost 3 bases, and 9 bases lay in between. The CDR3 contains 14 residues. Germline V lookup: CDR1 SGDLS, CDR2 YYNGEE. This chain links TRBV9 with TRBJ1-2; TRBD1 is a possible D gene (6 bases). The material sequenced was PBMCs. The sequence was obtained from a woman aged 40 to 49 in good health. Some clones in this sample may be carry-over from other donors' samples. The CDR3 region has the DNA TGTGCCAGCAGCGTAGGTTGGACAGACTATGGCTACACCTTC. Translating gives CASSVGWTDYGYTF.